What follows are 15 T cell receptor beta chains derived from one specimen sequenced in a study of sequential checkpoint blockade in melanoma. The treatment here: randomized to nivolumab then ipilimumab (arm A) or the reverse (arm B). Assay: immunoSEQ multiplex PCR; the TCRdb copy retains only in-frame clones and omits some. Of some 40,000 clones in the sample, about four fifths were seen once. The input for sequencing was CD8+ T cells sorted from blood (inferred from file names), taken from a patient given nivolumab and ipilimumab in sequence. The source of these receptors is a human donor with melanoma.

This clone came up once. The chain is built from TRBV7-2 and TRBJ2-7, with D possibly TRBD2 on 5 matching bases. Germline CDR1 is SGHTA and CDR2 is FQGNSA. The V gene lost 5 bases and the J gene lost 4 bases, with 15 bases spanning the gap. The CDR3 is 14 amino acids. CDR3 nucleotide sequence: TGTGCCAGCAGCCATTGGACTGGCCCTTACGAGCAGTACTTC. It yields the protein CASSHWTGPYEQYF.

V usage is TRBV6-6 and J usage is TRBJ1-4; 10 bases agree with TRBD1. The trim removed 6 bases at V and 8 bases at J, leaving 12 bases unmatched. This CDR3 is built from 16 residues. Germline CDR1 and CDR2: MNHNY and SVGAGI (reference sequence). The CDR3: CASSLADRGRGEKLFF. DNA of the CDR3: TGTGCCAGCAGCCTAGCCGACAGGGGGCGCGGGGAAAAACTGTTTTTT.

This clone was seen a few times. The V gene is TRBV6-6, the J gene TRBJ2-1, with a weak D call TRBD2 (5 bases). Trimming removed 4 bases at V and 4 bases at J, with 14 bases between. Looked up from germline, CDR1 is MNHNY and CDR2 is SVGAGI (reference sequence). The length of the CDR3 is 15 residues. Here the CDR3 DNA reads TGTGCCAGCAGTTCTAGCCAGGCCAGTTACAATGAGCAGTTCTTC. Amino acid sequence: CASSSSQASYNEQFF.

J is TRBJ2-7 and V is TRBV9; tentative D call: TRBD1 (6 bases). V lost 0 bases and J 0 bases, leaving 10 bases between the germline ends. The CDR3 sequence is 15 residues long. Germline V gene data show CDR1 as SGDLS and CDR2 as YYNGEE. The CDR3 loop reads CASSVEAGASYEQYF. The CDR3 DNA follows: TGTGCCAGCAGCGTAGAGGCAGGGGCCTCCTACGAGCAGTACTTC. Using reference TRBV9 and TRBJ2-7 for the parts outside the CDR3, the full variable domain is DSGVTQTPKHLITATGQRVTLRCSPRSGDLSVYWYQQSLDQGLQFLIQYYNGEERAKGNILERFSAQQFPDLHSELNLSSLELGDSALYFCASSVEAGASYEQYFGPGTRLTVT.

This clone was recorded a few times. The V call is TRBV10-1, the J call TRBJ1-2, with TRBD1 identical over 9 bases. CDR3 length equals 15 residues. J lost 2 bases, V lost 9 bases, and 10 bases had no gene match. CDR1 and CDR2 (germline): WNHNN, SYGVQD (reference sequence). The CDR3 DNA reads as TGCGCCAGGCCCTTACCACAGGGGGCGAACTATGGCTACACCTTC. Encoded protein: CARPLPQGANYGYTF.

The V call is TRBV30, the J call TRBJ2-2; 8 positions match TRBD1. Germline loops: CDR1 GTSNPN, CDR2 SVGIG (reference sequence). The CDR3 totals 14 residues. V dropped 2 bases and J dropped 4; count of bases not matched to a gene: 3. CDR3 nucleotide sequence: TGTGCCTGGAGTACCGGGACAGGCACCGGGGAGCTGTTTTTT. Its protein product is CAWSTGTGTGELFF.

DNA of the CDR3: TGCGCCAGCAGCCAAGAGCACAGGGTGGCAGATACGCAGTATTTT. Its translation is CASSQEHRVADTQYF. This chain joins TRBV4-1 and TRBJ2-3; D possibly corresponds to TRBD1 (6 bases). Between the trimmed V and J ends, which lost 0 bases and 4 bases, there was a span of 11 bases. Germline CDR1 MGHRA, CDR2 YSYEKL. This CDR3 has 15 residues.

This sequence joins TRBV9 and TRBJ2-5; 9 bases fit TRBD1. Germline trimming cut 4 bases from V and 4 bases from J; bases unmatched to any gene: 8. Germline CDR1 is SGDLS and CDR2 is YYNGEE. The CDR3 consists of 15 residues. CDR3 in amino acids: CASSSTGGWIETQYF. Written as DNA, the CDR3 is TGTGCCAGCAGCAGCACAGGGGGCTGGATAGAGACCCAGTACTTC.

This chain links TRBV5-8 with TRBJ2-3; D possibly corresponds to TRBD1 (6 bases). This CDR3 comprises 16 residues. Trimming cost V 2 bases and J 0 bases, with 13 bases left between them. Germline V gene data show CDR1 as SGHTS and CDR2 as YDEGEE. CDR3 sequence: CASSLGQIGSTDTQYF. For the CDR3, the DNA is TGTGCCAGCAGCTTAGGACAGATTGGGAGCACAGATACGCAGTATTTT.

The sample holds one count of this clone. The chain combines TRBV4-1 with TRBJ2-1; no firm D call. Trimming stripped 0 bases from V and 4 bases from J, with 4 bases between. Germline CDR1 is MGHRA and CDR2 is YSYEKL. The CDR3 has 13 amino acids. The CDR3 spells CASSQDPYNEQFF. The CDR3 DNA reads TGCGCCAGCAGCCAAGATCCGTACAATGAGCAGTTCTTC.

The chain has TRBV9 and TRBJ2-1, with a possible D match to TRBD2 (5 bases). The V gene lost 4 bases and the J gene lost 5 bases, with 22 bases spanning the gap. CDR1 and CDR2 (germline): SGDLS, YYNGEE. The CDR3 is 17 amino acids. CDR3 bases: TGTGCCAGCAGCCCCACCCAGGCGGGCCTTAGCCACAATGAGCAGTTCTTC. Its translation: CASSPTQAGLSHNEQFF.

The V gene is TRBV7-9, the J gene TRBJ1-3; D ambiguous. The CDR3 consists of 16 residues. V was cut by 4 bases and J by 3 bases, with 16 bases left in between. In germline, CDR1 is SEHNR, CDR2 FQNEAQ (reference sequence). CDR3 nucleotides: TGTGCCAGCAGCTCGCTACGGAGCCTGAATGGAAACACCATATATTTT. It encodes CASSSLRSLNGNTIYF.

The J gene is TRBJ2-5, the V gene TRBV19; TRBD2 is a possible D gene (6 bases). This CDR3 region has 13 residues. V lost 1 base to trimming and J lost 5 bases, with 8 bases between them. Germline values: CDR1 LNHDA, CDR2 SQIVND (reference sequence). The DNA for the CDR3 is TGTGCCAGTAGTATAGCGGGAGTGGAGACCCAGTACTTC. This codes for CASSIAGVETQYF. Looking up the rest from reference TRBV19 and TRBJ2-5 gives the full variable domain: DGGITQSPKYLFRKEGQNVTLSCEQNLNHDAMYWYRQDPGQGLRLIYYSQIVNDFQKGDIAEGYSVSREKKESFPLTVTSAQKNPTAFYLCASSIAGVETQYFGPGTRLLVL.

V and J are TRBV11-2 and TRBJ1-3; 10 bases line up with TRBD1. CDR1 and CDR2 from the germline V gene are SGHAT and FQNNGV. After removal of 5 bases from V and 3 bases from J, the junction contained 7 bases not matched to a gene. The CDR3 spans 16 residues. CDR3 in DNA: TGTGCCAGCAGCGCGACAGGGGGCAGTTTTGGAAACACCATATATTTT. Protein product: CASSATGGSFGNTIYF.

There are a few counts of this clone. This chain joins TRBV19 and TRBJ2-1; D is perhaps TRBD1 (6 bases). The CDR3 runs to 12 residues. Germline assignment: CDR1 LNHDA and CDR2 SQIVND (reference sequence). V shed 6 bases and J shed 4 bases, with 7 bases lying between them. CDR3 residues: CASRGHYNEQFF. The CDR3 nucleotides are TGTGCCAGTAGGGGACATTACAATGAGCAGTTCTTC.